This entry is about one TCR beta chain. This CDR3 has 16 amino acids. CDR1 and CDR2 from the germline V gene are SGHVS and FNYEAQ. This sample was included in a study of T cells expressing NK-cell markers. TCRdb reprocessed the 5' RACE reads; each CDR3 protein has one entry and no DNA is given. The listing records 300,000 to 500,000 distinct CDR3 sequences. V usage is TRBV7-6 and J usage is TRBJ2-7; without DNA, the TCRdb call of TRBD2 cannot be checked. Sequences were obtained from blood T cells: a sorted CD56 or NKG2C T cell subset, CD4+ or CD8+ T cells, or bulk PBMC T cells (not recorded which). This clonotype originated in a woman between 45 and 60 years old in good health. The CDR3 is CASSLLGDSETYEQYF. The entire variable domain, with the rest obtained from reference TRBV7-6 and TRBJ2-7, is as follows: GAGVSQSPRYKVTKRGQDVALRCDPISGHVSLYWYRQALGQGPEFLTYFNYEAQQDKSGLPNDRFSAERPEGSISTLTIQRTEQRDSAMYRCASSLLGDSETYEQYFGPGTRLTVT.